One sample yielded the 16 T cell receptor beta chains listed below, sequenced in a study of T cells after yellow fever vaccination. TCRdb reprocessed the 5' RACE reads via MiXCR and lists one record per CDR3 protein. The sample holds some 320,000 distinct CDR3 sequences, 7.5% to 9% seen once. The sample here was CD4+ T cells sorted from PBMCs, taken 5 days after the yellow fever booster vaccination. Receptors originate from a man younger than 35 who received the YFV17D yellow fever vaccine.

This clonotype was seen repeatedly, ten times or more. The chain couples TRBV5-1 to TRBJ2-3, with D perhaps TRBD2 (6 bases). The CDR3 spans 17 residues. Germline V gene lookup returns CDR1 SGHRS and CDR2 YFSETQ. V was pared by 0 bases and J by 6 bases, with 20 bases between. The CDR3 is CASSLAGRRAGRDTQYF. Here the CDR3 DNA reads TGCGCCAGCAGCTTGGCGGGGAGGCGGGCCGGACGGGATACGCAGTATTTT.

The chain combines TRBV11-2 with TRBJ2-2, with a tentative D call TRBD1 (5 bases). The length of the CDR3 is 14 residues. CDR1 SGHAT and CDR2 FQNNGV come from the germline V gene. V lost 4 bases and J lost 5, with 11 bases in between. In nucleotides, the CDR3 is TGTGCCAGCAGCTCATGGACACAGACCGGGGAGCTGTTTTTT. Protein: CASSSWTQTGELFF. Full variable domain (rest looked up from reference TRBV11-2 and TRBJ2-2): EAGVAQSPRYKIIEKRQSVAFWCNPISGHATLYWYQQILGQGPKLLIQFQNNGVVDDSQLPKDRFSAERLKGVDSTLKIQPAKLEDSAVYLCASSSWTQTGELFFGEGSRLTVL.

The CDR3 DNA reads TGTGCCACCAGCAGAGGGACAGTGGCAACTAATGAAAAACTGTTTTTT. This encodes CATSRGTVATNEKLFF. The chain joins TRBV15 to TRBJ1-4; the D gene is possibly TRBD1 (6 bases). Germline V gene data show CDR1 as LNHNV and CDR2 as YYDKDF (reference sequence). This CDR3 contains 16 residues. The V gene lost 1 base and the J gene lost 0 bases, with 9 bases spanning the gap.

This clonotype was seen a few times. This chain links TRBV7-8 with TRBJ1-6, with 7 nucleotides matching TRBD1. Germline V gene lookup returns CDR1 SGHVS and CDR2 FQNEAQ. The trim removed 5 bases at V and 6 bases at J, leaving 4 bases unmatched. The CDR3 is 14 amino acids. DNA of the CDR3: TGTGCCAGCAGCCAGGGACAGATTAATTCACCCCTCCACTTT. This codes for CASSQGQINSPLHF.

The chain employs TRBV4-1 and TRBJ1-2; TRBD1 matches at 8 bases. Trimming removed 1 base from V and 5 bases from J; junction bases left unmatched: 6. The germline V gene encodes CDR1 MGHRA and CDR2 YSYEKL. This CDR3 has 15 residues. In nucleotides, the CDR3 is TGCGCCAGCAGCCAAGCGGCAGGGGGCGCTTATGGCTACACCTTC. It translates to CASSQAAGGAYGYTF.

This clonotype was seen only a few times. The genes are TRBV20-1 and TRBJ1-5; D call uncertain. CDR3 length: 12 amino acids. Per the germline V gene, CDR1 is DFQATT and CDR2 is SNEGSKA (reference sequence). Trimming took 5 bases from V and 7 from J, leaving 12 bases between them. The CDR3 DNA follows: TGCAGTGCTGAGTCGGGAGGACAGCCCCAGCATTTT. This translates into CSAESGGQPQHF.

The J gene is TRBJ1-6, the V gene TRBV7-9; unclear D gene. V lost 4 bases and J lost 4, with 20 bases in between. Germline CDR1 is SEHNR and CDR2 is FQNEAQ (reference sequence). CDR3 size: 18 residues. This CDR3 is CASSSPRIGLGYNSPLHF. The CDR3, as DNA: TGTGCCAGCAGCTCTCCCCGGATAGGGCTGGGGTATAATTCACCCCTCCACTTT.

This clonotype is categorized as medium-sized (0.01 to 0.1%). The DNA of the CDR3 is TGCAGCGTTGAAGATTGGGGTTCTGAGGATTCCACCGGGGAGCTGTTTTTT. It codes for CSVEDWGSEDSTGELFF. This rearrangement joins TRBV29-1 to TRBJ2-2; D not resolved. Germline assignment: CDR1 SQVTM and CDR2 ANQGSEA. Trimming pared 0 bases from V and 4 bases from J, leaving 18 bases between. CDR3 length equals 17 residues.

The table lists this clonotype with a few counts. This rearrangement joins TRBV5-1 to TRBJ1-2, with 7 positions matching TRBD1. Trimming took 5 bases from V and 0 from J; bases not matched to a gene: 7. This CDR3 spans 15 amino acids. Germline lookup yields CDR1 SGHRS and CDR2 YFSETQ. The CDR3 spells CASSLSGTANYGYTF. In nucleotides, the CDR3 is TGCGCCAGCAGTCTTTCCGGGACAGCTAACTATGGCTACACCTTC.

The CDR3 DNA is TGTGCCAGCATTGGGGGCCACTCTGGAAACACCATATATTTT. The encoded protein is CASIGGHSGNTIYF. The chain carries TRBV2 and TRBJ1-3, with a tentative D call TRBD1 (6 bases). CDR3 length: 14 residues. From germline, CDR1 is SNHLY and CDR2 FYNNEI. Trimming cost V 7 bases and J 0 bases, with 10 bases left between them.

The chain uses TRBV27 and TRBJ2-6; possibly TRBD2 for D (6 bases). Trimming took 5 bases from V and 8 from J, leaving 13 bases between them. Germline V gives CDR1 MNHEY, CDR2 SMNVEV (reference sequence). This CDR3 is 14 amino acids long. Written as DNA, the CDR3 is TGTGCCAGCAGTCCTACGGGGGTAACCAACGTCCTGACTTTC. Translation: CASSPTGVTNVLTF.

This clonotype was seen repeatedly, ten times or more. The chain carries TRBV4-1 and TRBJ1-4, with no clear D. V lost 4 bases and J lost 7, with 13 bases in between. Germline V gene sequence: CDR1 MGHRA, CDR2 YSYEKL. The CDR3 has 14 amino acids. The CDR3, as DNA: TGCGCCAGCAGCCCTTGGGAGCGGGGTGAAAAACTGTTTTTT. Protein product: CASSPWERGEKLFF.

There are many counts of this clonotype. V and J are TRBV9 and TRBJ1-2; D may be TRBD1 (6 bases). This CDR3 contains 15 residues. Germline assignment: CDR1 SGDLS and CDR2 YYNGEE. V gave up 0 bases and J gave up 4 bases, with 13 bases separating them. CDR3 DNA sequence: TGTGCCAGCAGCGTAGGTGGGGGCCGGGGCTATGGCTACACCTTC. This encodes CASSVGGGRGYGYTF.

The chain recombines TRBV11-2 with TRBJ2-3; 8 bases are shared with TRBD1. Per germline, CDR1 SGHAT and CDR2 FQNNGV. After removal of 3 bases from V and 7 bases from J, the junction contained 3 bases not matched to a gene. This CDR3 is built from 13 residues. CDR3: CASSLDRDHTQYF. DNA for the CDR3: TGTGCCAGCAGCTTGGACAGGGACCATACGCAGTATTTT.

The chain's CDR3 is CASSSRGLAARTDTQYF. CDR3 in DNA: TGTGCCAGCAGCTCCAGGGGACTAGCGGCTCGCACAGATACGCAGTATTTT. The chain has TRBV7-2 and TRBJ2-3; TRBD2 matches 11 bases. CDR1 SGHTA and CDR2 FQGNSA come from the germline V gene. This CDR3 contains 17 residues. Trimming took 4 bases from V and 1 from J; bases not matched to a gene: 7.

The V gene is TRBV5-1, the J gene TRBJ2-6, with D tentatively TRBD2 (5 bases). The CDR3 extends over 15 amino acids. CDR1 is SGHRS and CDR2 is YFSETQ in the germline V gene. The V gene lost 3 bases and the J gene lost 4 bases, with 11 bases spanning the gap. The CDR3 nucleotides read TGCGCCAGCAGCTGGACTCCGGACGGGGCCAACGTCCTGACTTTC. Translation: CASSWTPDGANVLTF.